The entry below describes one T cell receptor (beta chain). The clone's antigen remains unknown. Base qualities are missing; no much larger clone stands one base away. These data come from a study of blood T cell repertoires in COVID-19 (dated by TCRdb to about 2020). Broadly, across the study: Collaborator samples came from the United States, Italy and Spain and covered acute and convalescent phases of COVID-19. The prospective study material was composed of cDNA or gDNA derived from T cells, B-cell-depleted T cells, or PBMCs. The samples were drawn from two sources: the first 160 participants of the ongoing ImmuneRACE study, and 1,254 subjects contributed by 6 global collaborators. Sample metadata almost always included a de-identified subject ID, COVID-19 status, age in years and sex. Where available, HLA class I and class II types were taken from metadata supplied by the sample provider and were not determined by assay-based typing. Subjects who had been exposed to COVID-19, were actively infected with it, or had recovered from it provided the deeply sampled blood TCRbeta repertoires that made up the dataset. The repertoires were made available in a free public database intended to serve as a resource for research on the immune response to SARS-CoV-2. Overall study results and their limits: How much clinical and demographic metadata was included differed by source and by participant, and the metadata was provided uncurated.

TCRbeta CDR3 regions were amplified from genomic DNA by means of the immunoSEQ Assay, a bias-controlled multiplex PCR. The original pipeline was this. The number of nucleated cells in each sample was estimated by amplification of reference gene primers within the assay. To quantify the absolute abundance of each unique TCRbeta CDR3 rearrangement, sequence reads were collapsed and filtered. For each sample, productive Simpson clonality was calculated by taking the square root of Simpson's diversity index across productive rearrangements. In its TCRdb copy, this immuneACCESS table keeps in-frame sequences only and misses some clones. Where compared with another copy, unresolved V genes explain less than half of these, and the others have no known cause. Clone size and the V and J calls come from that table; the DNA yielded D and trimming. The sample includes 80,000 or so clones, with approximately 86% observed a single time. The leading ten clones occupy approximately 1.8% of the sample.

Whole blood was collected in K2EDTA tubes by collaborating institutions according to the institutions' own protocols. For TCRbeta analysis, collaborators shipped samples as frozen whole blood, isolated PBMCs, or DNA extracted from either of those sample types. Trimming at the junction amounts to 3 bases on V and 1 base on J, and the germline ends lie 10 bases apart. Sequences SGDLS (CDR1) and YYNGEE (CDR2) are obtained from the germline V gene. The CDR3 covers 14 residues, taking in both the cysteine and the phenylalanine. Only the CDR3 part of the read is kept: 42 bases, read in frame from the first base.

Sequenced: peripheral blood. In this chain, TRBV9 is recombined with TRBJ1-1, with a tentative D gene TRBD1 over 6 matching bases. This TCR was sampled from a woman aged 60-75 years with acute or convalescent COVID-19. CDR3 sequence: CASSGLGQNTEAFF. The DNA sequence is as follows: TGTGCCAGCAGCGGACTGGGACAGAACACTGAAGCTTTCTTT.